This T cell receptor beta chain was obtained from a study of cytomegalovirus exposure and HLA in healthy donors. Findings and caveats of the study: A later analysis showed that HLA-associated TCR beta chains had undergone more clonal expansion than equally common others. In a later analysis, at a false discovery rate of 0.05, under 20,000 TCR beta sequences were associated with HLA alleles. Rarity held for most TCR sequences, but there were some public TCRs that occurred in many donors.

Regarding this clone: The antigen remains undetermined.

60 Vbeta and 13 Jbeta primers were used in PCR. Profiling relied on immunoSEQ multiplex PCR, and the TCRdb table lists in-frame clones only, not all of them. The sample carries 120,000 or so clones, more than 70% recorded once. The junction had 5 bases not matched to a gene; V was cut back by 5 bases and J by 5 bases. The germline V gene encodes CDR1 SEHNR and CDR2 FQNEAQ (reference sequence). The CDR3 is 14 residues long. The chain recombines TRBV7-9 with TRBJ2-7, with 11 nucleotides matching TRBD1. This receptor was identified in a man aged 45-65 years in good health and CMV-seropositive. Sequenced material: PBMCs. CDR3 residues: CASSPGQGVDEQYF. The CDR3 DNA follows: TGTGCCAGCAGCCCGGGACAGGGGGTGGACGAGCAGTACTTC.